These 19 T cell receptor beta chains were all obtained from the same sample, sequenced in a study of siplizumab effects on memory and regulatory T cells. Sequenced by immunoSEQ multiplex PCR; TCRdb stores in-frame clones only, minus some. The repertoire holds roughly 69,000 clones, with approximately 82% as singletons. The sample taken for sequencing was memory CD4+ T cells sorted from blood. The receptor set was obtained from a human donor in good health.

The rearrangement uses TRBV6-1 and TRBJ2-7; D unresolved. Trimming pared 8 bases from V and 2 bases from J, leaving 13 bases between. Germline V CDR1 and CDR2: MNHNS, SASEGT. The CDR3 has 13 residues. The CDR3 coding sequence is TGTGCCAGCCGGTTTCAAACAACCTACGAGCAGTACTTC. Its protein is CASRFQTTYEQYF.

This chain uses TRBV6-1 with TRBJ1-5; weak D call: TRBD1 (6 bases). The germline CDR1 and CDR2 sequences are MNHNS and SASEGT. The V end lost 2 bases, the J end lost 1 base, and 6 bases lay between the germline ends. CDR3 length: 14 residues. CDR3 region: CASSEQGSNQPQHF. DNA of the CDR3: TGTGCCAGCAGTGAACAGGGGAGCAATCAGCCCCAGCATTTT.

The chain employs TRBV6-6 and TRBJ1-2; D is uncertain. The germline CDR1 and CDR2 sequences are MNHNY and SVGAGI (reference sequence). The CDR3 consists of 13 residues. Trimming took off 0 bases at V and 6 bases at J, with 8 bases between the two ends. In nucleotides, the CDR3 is TGTGCCAGCAGTTACTCGATTGGGGATGGCTACACCTTC. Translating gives CASSYSIGDGYTF.

CDR3 region: CASSFTGINTEAFF. The CDR3 nucleotides read TGTGCCAGCAGCTTTACGGGGATCAACACTGAAGCTTTCTTT. V usage is TRBV7-9 and J usage is TRBJ1-1; no definite D call. Looked up from germline, CDR1 is SEHNR and CDR2 is FQNEAQ (reference sequence). The CDR3 loop spans 14 amino acids. Trimming left V 3 bases short and J 2 bases short, with 10 bases between.

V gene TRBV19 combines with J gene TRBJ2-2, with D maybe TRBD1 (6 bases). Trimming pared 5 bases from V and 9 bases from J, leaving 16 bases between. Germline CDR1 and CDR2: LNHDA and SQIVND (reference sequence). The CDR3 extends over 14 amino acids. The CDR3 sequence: CASSSRDIPWELFF. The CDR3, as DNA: TGTGCCAGTAGTTCTCGGGACATACCGTGGGAGCTGTTTTTT. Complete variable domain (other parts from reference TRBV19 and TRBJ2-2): DGGITQSPKYLFRKEGQNVTLSCEQNLNHDAMYWYRQDPGQGLRLIYYSQIVNDFQKGDIAEGYSVSREKKESFPLTVTSAQKNPTAFYLCASSSRDIPWELFFGEGSRLTVL.

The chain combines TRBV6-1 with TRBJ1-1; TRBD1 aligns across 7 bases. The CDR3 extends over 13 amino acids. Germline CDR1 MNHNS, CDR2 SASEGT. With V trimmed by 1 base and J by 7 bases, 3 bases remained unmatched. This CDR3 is CASSEDRGSEAFF. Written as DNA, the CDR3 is TGTGCCAGCAGTGAAGACAGGGGTAGTGAAGCTTTCTTT.

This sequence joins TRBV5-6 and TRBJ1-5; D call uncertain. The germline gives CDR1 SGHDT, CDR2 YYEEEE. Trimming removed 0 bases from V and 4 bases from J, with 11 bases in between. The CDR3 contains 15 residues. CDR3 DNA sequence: TGTGCCAGCAGCTTGGCGAGGGAAAGTAATCAGCCCCAGCATTTT. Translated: CASSLARESNQPQHF.

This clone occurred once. CDR3 in DNA: TGTGCCACCAGCAGAGATCCGGGGGCCGCTGGTCCTTACAATGAGCAGTTCTTC. Its translation is CATSRDPGAAGPYNEQFF. The J gene is TRBJ2-1, the V gene TRBV15, with D possibly called TRBD1 or TRBD2 (6 bases each). Per the germline V gene, CDR1 is LNHNV and CDR2 is YYDKDF (reference sequence). Deletions cut 0 bases from V and 4 bases from J, with 19 bases between. This CDR3 contains 18 residues.

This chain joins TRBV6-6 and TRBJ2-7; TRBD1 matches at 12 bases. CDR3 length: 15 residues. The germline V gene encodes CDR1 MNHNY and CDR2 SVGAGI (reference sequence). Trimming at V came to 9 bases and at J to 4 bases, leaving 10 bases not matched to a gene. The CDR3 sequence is CASTPGTGGPYEQYF. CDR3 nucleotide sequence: TGTGCCAGTACCCCCGGGACAGGGGGCCCATACGAGCAGTACTTC.

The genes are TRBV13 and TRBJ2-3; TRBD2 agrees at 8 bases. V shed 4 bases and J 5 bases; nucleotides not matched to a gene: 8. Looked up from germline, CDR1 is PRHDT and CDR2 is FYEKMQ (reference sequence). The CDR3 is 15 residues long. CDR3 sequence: CASSSPRGVLDTQYF. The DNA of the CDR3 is TGTGCCAGCAGCTCCCCGCGGGGGGTGTTAGATACGCAGTATTTT.

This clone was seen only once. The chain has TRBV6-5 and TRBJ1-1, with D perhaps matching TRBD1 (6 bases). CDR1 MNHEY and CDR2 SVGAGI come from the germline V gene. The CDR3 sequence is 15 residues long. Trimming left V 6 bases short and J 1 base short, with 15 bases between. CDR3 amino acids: CASRAPGQRNTEAFF. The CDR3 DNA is TGTGCCAGCAGAGCCCCCGGACAGAGGAACACTGAAGCTTTCTTT.

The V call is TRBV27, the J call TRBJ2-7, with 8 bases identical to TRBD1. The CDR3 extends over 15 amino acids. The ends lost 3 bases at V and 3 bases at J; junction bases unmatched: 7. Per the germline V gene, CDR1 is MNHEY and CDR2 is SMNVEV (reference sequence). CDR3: CASSFRGQESYEQYF. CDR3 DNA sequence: TGTGCCAGCAGTTTCAGGGGGCAGGAGAGCTACGAGCAGTACTTC.

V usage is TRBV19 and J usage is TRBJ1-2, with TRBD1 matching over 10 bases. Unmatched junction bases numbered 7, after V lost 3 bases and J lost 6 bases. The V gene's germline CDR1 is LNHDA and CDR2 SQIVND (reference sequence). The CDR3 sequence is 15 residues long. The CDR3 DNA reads TGTGCCAGTAGTATTGGACAGGGGGAAGGGGATGGCTACACCTTC. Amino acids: CASSIGQGEGDGYTF.

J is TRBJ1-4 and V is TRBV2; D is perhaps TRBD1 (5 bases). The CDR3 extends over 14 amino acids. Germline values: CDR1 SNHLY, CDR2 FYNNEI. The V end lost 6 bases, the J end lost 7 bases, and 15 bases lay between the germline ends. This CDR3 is CASRPPTGTEKLFF. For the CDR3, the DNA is TGTGCCAGCAGGCCCCCGACCGGGACTGAAAAACTGTTTTTT.

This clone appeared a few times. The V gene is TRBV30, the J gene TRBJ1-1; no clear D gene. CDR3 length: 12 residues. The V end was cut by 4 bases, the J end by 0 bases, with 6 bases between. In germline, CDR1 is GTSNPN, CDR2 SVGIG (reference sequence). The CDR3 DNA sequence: TGTGCCTGGACACGGTTGAACACTGAAGCTTTCTTT. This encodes CAWTRLNTEAFF.

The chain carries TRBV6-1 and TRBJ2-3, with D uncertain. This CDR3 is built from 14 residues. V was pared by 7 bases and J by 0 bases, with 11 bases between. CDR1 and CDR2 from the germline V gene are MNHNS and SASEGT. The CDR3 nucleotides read TGTGCCAGCAAGCAGTTCCCTAGCACAGATACGCAGTATTTT. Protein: CASKQFPSTDTQYF.

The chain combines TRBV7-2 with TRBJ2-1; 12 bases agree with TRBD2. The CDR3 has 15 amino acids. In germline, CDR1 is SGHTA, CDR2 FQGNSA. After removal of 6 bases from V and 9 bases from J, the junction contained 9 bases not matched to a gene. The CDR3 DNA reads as TGTGCCAGCAGTCAGCTCTCTAGCGGGGGGGTTGAGCAGTTCTTC. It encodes CASSQLSSGGVEQFF.

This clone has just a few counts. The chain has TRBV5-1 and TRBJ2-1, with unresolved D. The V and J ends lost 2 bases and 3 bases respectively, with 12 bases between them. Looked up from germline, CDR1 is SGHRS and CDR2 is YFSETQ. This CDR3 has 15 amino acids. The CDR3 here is CASSLVEPYYNEQFF. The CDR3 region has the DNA TGCGCCAGCAGCTTAGTGGAGCCGTACTACAATGAGCAGTTCTTC.

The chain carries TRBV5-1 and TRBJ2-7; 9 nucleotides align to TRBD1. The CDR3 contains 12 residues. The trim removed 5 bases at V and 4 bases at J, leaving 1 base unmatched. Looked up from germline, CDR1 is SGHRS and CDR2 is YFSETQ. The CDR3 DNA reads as TGCGCCAGCAGTGGACAGGGGTACGAGCAGTACTTC. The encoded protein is CASSGQGYEQYF.